This T cell receptor (beta chain) was sequenced during a study of blood T cell repertoires in COVID-19. As for the study in general: Material from acute and convalescent COVID-19 was sourced from the United States, Italy and Spain. T cells, B-cell-depleted T cells, or PBMCs supplied cDNA or gDNA.

Some clones are missing from TCRdb's copy, which holds only in-frame ones; the method was immunoSEQ multiplex PCR. The profile shows 20,000 to 30,000 clones, about 90% of them singletons. CDR1 and CDR2 from the germline V gene are SEHNR and FQNEAQ (reference sequence). The V gene end was trimmed by 5 bases and the J gene end by 1 base; junction bases not matched to a gene: 8. The CDR3 covers 15 residues. The clonotype originates from a woman aged 55-69 years with active COVID-19. The sequencing input was peripheral blood. The chain combines TRBV7-9 with TRBJ2-7; 7 positions agree with TRBD1. For the CDR3, the DNA is TGTGCCAGCAGCCCGCCATGGGACAGATCCTACGAGCAGTACTTC. The encoded protein is CASSPPWDRSYEQYF.